Following are 29 T cell receptor beta chains from one sample sequenced in a study of T cells in Graves' hyperthyroidism and ophthalmopathy (dated by TCRdb to between 2019 and 2020). The protocol used for the library was multiplex PCR. These reads were obtained on an Illumina HiSeq 2000. Amplification of TCR beta CDR3 regions was carried out from RNA transcripts. A first-round RT-PCR of the TCR CDR3 used the HTBI primer set with the Qiagen OneStep RT-PCR kit. TCRdb cleaned the public reads at Q25 with fastp, built clones with MiXCR and kept in-frame beta chains. Merged by CDR3 protein, the rows form single entries marked with the most common genes and DNA. Within this sample are fewer than 650,000 distinct CDR3 sequences, with 12% to 15% of them counted one time only. The top ten hold about 14% of the sample. The sequencing sample was made of blood. These TCRs come from a woman aged 40 to 50 with Graves' hyperthyroidism.

At least ten counts were recorded for this clonotype. J is TRBJ2-3 and V is TRBV7-8; 8 bases map to TRBD1. The CDR3 is made up of 16 amino acids. The germline CDR1 and CDR2 sequences are SGHVS and FQNEAQ. Germline trimming cut 7 bases from V and 1 base from J; bases unmatched to any gene: 10. DNA for the CDR3: TGTGCCAGCAAACAGGGCAGGGGGCATCGCACAGATACGCAGTATTTT. Translated: CASKQGRGHRTDTQYF.

This clonotype was detected ten times or more. The V call is TRBV5-1, the J call TRBJ1-5; D not certain. Germline V gene sequence: CDR1 SGHRS, CDR2 YFSETQ. Trimming cost V 4 bases and J 2 bases, with 10 bases left between them. The CDR3 extends over 14 amino acids. CDR3 in DNA: TGCGCCAGCAGCCCGGTGGGTGGCAATCAGCCCCAGCATTTT. Translation: CASSPVGGNQPQHF.

This clonotype was counted ten times or more. The chain couples TRBV27 to TRBJ2-1, with D maybe TRBD1 (6 bases). The CDR3 is 14 amino acids. The V end lost 2 bases, the J end lost 9 bases, and 14 bases lay between the germline ends. Germline CDR1 and CDR2: MNHEY and SMNVEV (reference sequence). Here the CDR3 DNA reads TGTGCCAGCAGTTTACTACGCCAGGGGAGTGAGCAGTTCTTC. It yields the protein CASSLLRQGSEQFF.

This clonotype was seen at least ten times. The gene calls are TRBV20-1 and TRBJ1-1, with 9 bases lining up with TRBD1. Per germline, CDR1 DFQATT and CDR2 SNEGSKA (reference sequence). The CDR3 covers 15 residues. The V and J ends lost 3 bases and 1 base, in that order; junction bases with no gene match: 6. CDR3 region: CSARRGQGSNTEAFF. The DNA for the CDR3 is TGCAGTGCTAGGAGGGGACAGGGATCGAACACTGAAGCTTTCTTT.

In this sample, this clonotype turned up many times. The chain has TRBV6-1 and TRBJ1-1, with 7 nucleotides matching TRBD1. Germline V gene sequence: CDR1 MNHNS, CDR2 SASEGT. J gave up 1 base and V 6 bases, and 5 bases lay outside the gene matches. This CDR3 is built from 14 residues. The CDR3 loop reads CASRDRDPNTEAFF. The DNA of the CDR3 is TGTGCCAGCAGAGACAGGGACCCGAACACTGAAGCTTTCTTT.

The chain carries TRBV30 and TRBJ2-5, with 9 bases lining up with TRBD1. J was trimmed by 5 bases and V by 5 bases; bases with no gene match: 18. CDR3 length: 17 amino acids. The germline V gene has CDR1 GTSNPN and CDR2 SVGIG (reference sequence). The CDR3: CAWAGGAPDRGYETQYF. CDR3 nucleotides: TGTGCCTGGGCCGGAGGGGCCCCGGACAGGGGCTATGAGACCCAGTACTTC.

The V gene is TRBV7-2, the J gene TRBJ1-6; 8 bases match TRBD1. The V gene's germline CDR1 is SGHTA and CDR2 FQGNSA. This CDR3 is 15 amino acids long. Trimming took 5 bases from V and 6 from J; bases not matched to a gene: 6. CDR3 DNA: TGTGCCAGCAGCCGACAGGGGAAAAGTAATTCACCCCTCCACTTT. Protein product: CASSRQGKSNSPLHF.

This clonotype appeared many times. The chain links TRBV24-1 to TRBJ2-2; D gene uncertain. The CDR3 totals 14 residues. CDR1 KGHDR and CDR2 SFDVKD come from the germline V gene. V dropped 6 bases and J dropped 2 bases, with 9 bases sitting between them. The CDR3 is CATSQELNTGELFF. The CDR3 nucleotides read TGTGCCACCAGTCAGGAGTTAAACACCGGGGAGCTGTTTTTT.

This clonotype occurred many times. The chain joins TRBV28 to TRBJ1-1; TRBD1 is a possible D gene (6 bases). Trimming pared 8 bases from V and 0 bases from J, leaving 19 bases between. CDR1 MDHEN and CDR2 SYDVKM come from the germline V gene. The CDR3 loop spans 16 amino acids. Written as DNA, the CDR3 is TGTGCCAGCCGCCAGGGGATGGGCACACTGAACACTGAAGCTTTCTTT. Its translation: CASRQGMGTLNTEAFF.

This clonotype was seen many times. The genes are TRBV20-1 and TRBJ2-2; tentatively, D is TRBD1 or TRBD2 (6 bases each). From germline, CDR1 is DFQATT and CDR2 SNEGSKA (reference sequence). There are 16 residues in the CDR3. Trimming stripped 6 bases from V and 0 bases from J, with 17 bases between. CDR3 nucleotide sequence: TGCAGTGCCCGAGGGGGACTCAGCGCGAACACCGGGGAGCTGTTTTTT. Translating gives CSARGGLSANTGELFF.

This clonotype was recorded a few times. This sequence joins TRBV11-2 and TRBJ2-5, with TRBD2 identical over 9 bases. The V gene's germline CDR1 is SGHAT and CDR2 FQNNGV. V gave up 5 bases and J gave up 5 bases; unmatched junction bases: 12. The CDR3 sequence is 16 residues long. The CDR3 sequence is CASSQDAGGLGETQYF. The CDR3 nucleotides read TGTGCCAGCAGCCAAGATGCGGGAGGGCTAGGGGAGACCCAGTACTTC. The full variable domain, with the rest looked up from reference TRBV11-2 and TRBJ2-5, is EAGVAQSPRYKIIEKRQSVAFWCNPISGHATLYWYQQILGQGPKLLIQFQNNGVVDDSQLPKDRFSAERLKGVDSTLKIQPAKLEDSAVYLCASSQDAGGLGETQYFGPGTRLLVL.

This clonotype was detected a few times. The genes are TRBV28 and TRBJ2-7, with TRBD1 identical over 7 bases. Germline V gene data show CDR1 as MDHEN and CDR2 as SYDVKM. CDR3 length: 13 residues. Losses at the gene ends were 6 bases for V and 2 bases for J; bases not matched to a gene: 4. DNA for the CDR3: TGTGCCAGCAGGAGGGGGCGAACCTACGAGCAGTACTTC. It is translated as CASRRGRTYEQYF.

This clonotype was found many times. The rearrangement links TRBV3-1 to TRBJ2-7; D gene ambiguous. CDR1 is LGHDT, CDR2 YNNKEL, per germline (reference sequence). The CDR3 sequence is 15 residues long. Trimming removed 0 bases from V and 1 base from J, with 10 bases in between. The CDR3 bases are TGTGCCAGCAGCCAAGATCGGCCGGGTTCCTACGAGCAGTACTTC. Amino acids: CASSQDRPGSYEQYF.

With respect to this clonotype: A much larger clone differs from this one at a single base, so this may be a read error. The CDR3 DNA reads TGTGCCAGCAGAGAAGAGGGACGGAACACTGAAGCTTTCTTT. It yields the protein CASREEGRNTEAFF. J is TRBJ1-1 and V is TRBV2, with a tentative D call TRBD1 (5 bases). Germline assignment: CDR1 SNHLY and CDR2 FYNNEI. The CDR3 runs 14 residues.

This clonotype was recorded many times. The chain is built from TRBV30 and TRBJ2-5; perhaps TRBD2 as D (6 bases). Germline CDR1 is GTSNPN and CDR2 is SVGIG (reference sequence). This CDR3 contains 12 residues. V lost 5 bases and J lost 5, with 12 bases in between. The CDR3 DNA sequence: TGTGCCTGGGCCACACGGGGGGAGACCCAGTACTTC. As protein: CAWATRGETQYF. Full variable domain (missing parts from reference TRBV30 and TRBJ2-5): SQTIHQWPATLVQPVGSPLSLECTVEGTSNPNLYWYRQAAGRGLQLLFYSVGIGQISSEVPQNLSASRPQDRQFILSSKKLLLSDSGFYLCAWATRGETQYFGPGTRLLVL.

This clonotype was detected a few times. The J gene is TRBJ1-6, the V gene TRBV2; D unclear. CDR1 and CDR2 (germline): SNHLY, FYNNEI. Trimming cost V 2 bases and J 10 bases, with 9 bases left between them. The CDR3 spans 13 residues. CDR3 sequence reads: CASSEMNYSPLHF. The CDR3 region has the DNA TGTGCCAGCAGTGAAATGAATTACTCACCCCTCCACTTT.

This clonotype was counted many times. V gene TRBV7-2 combines with J gene TRBJ2-3; no reliable D call. V lost 5 bases to trimming and J lost 0 bases, with 9 bases between them. This CDR3 is 14 amino acids long. Germline lookup yields CDR1 SGHTA and CDR2 FQGNSA. This CDR3 is CASSQYGSTDTQYF. Here the CDR3 DNA reads TGTGCCAGCAGCCAATACGGGAGCACAGATACGCAGTATTTT.

This clonotype was recorded many times. The J gene is TRBJ1-1, the V gene TRBV7-9; the match to TRBD1 covers 10 bases. Looked up from germline, CDR1 is SEHNR and CDR2 is FQNEAQ (reference sequence). This CDR3 is 15 amino acids long. Germline trimming cut 4 bases from V and 4 bases from J; bases unmatched to any gene: 6. CDR3 DNA: TGTGCCAGCAGCTCACGACAGGGGGCGGTCACTGAAGCTTTCTTT. Translation gives CASSSRQGAVTEAFF.

CDR3: CASSLSPAEVNTGELFF. The CDR3, as DNA: TGTGCCAGCAGCTTATCCCCAGCGGAGGTCAACACCGGGGAGCTGTTTTTT. V usage is TRBV7-3 and J usage is TRBJ2-2; D is possibly TRBD2 (5 bases). V lost 2 bases to trimming and J lost 2 bases, with 15 bases between them. Germline values: CDR1 SGHTA, CDR2 FQGTGA. The CDR3 loop spans 17 amino acids.

Turning to this clonotype: This sequence may be a read error, since a much larger clone differs from it by one base. The CDR3 nucleotides read TGCGCCAGCAGCTTGGAGGTCAGCGGGAGTTCTAACGAGCAGTTCTTC. Its translation: CASSLEVSGSSNEQFF. This chain connects TRBV5-1 to TRBJ2-1, with TRBD2 matching 8 bases. The trim removed 0 bases at V and 10 bases at J, leaving 12 bases unmatched. The germline CDR1 and CDR2 sequences are SGHRS and YFSETQ. The length of the CDR3 is 16 residues.

This clonotype was seen a few times. The chain combines TRBV6-5 with TRBJ1-1; no reliable D call. The CDR3 consists of 11 residues. CDR1 and CDR2 from the germline V gene are MNHEY and SVGAGI. V lost 2 bases to trimming and J lost 11 bases, with 9 bases between them. The CDR3 DNA reads as TGTGCCAGCAGTTACGATAATGTGGCTTTCTTT. Translated: CASSYDNVAFF.

This clonotype was seen repeatedly, ten times or more. This sequence joins TRBV7-9 and TRBJ2-3; D uncertain. The CDR3 runs to 15 residues. Deletions cut 2 bases from V and 0 bases from J, with 9 bases between. The germline V gene has CDR1 SEHNR and CDR2 FQNEAQ (reference sequence). CDR3 coding DNA: TGTGCCAGCAGCTTACTGCAGGCTAGCACAGATACGCAGTATTTT. Translation gives CASSLLQASTDTQYF.

Many counts were recorded for this clonotype. The genes are TRBV18 and TRBJ1-1; D may be TRBD1 (6 bases). V lost 2 bases and J lost 0, with 10 bases in between. The CDR3 is 15 residues long. The germline gives CDR1 KGHSH, CDR2 LQKENI. CDR3 nucleotides: TGTGCCAGCTCACCAAACAGGGTGATGAACACTGAAGCTTTCTTT. This gives the protein CASSPNRVMNTEAFF. The full variable domain, with the rest looked up from reference TRBV18 and TRBJ1-1, is NAGVMQNPRHLVRRRGQEARLRCSPMKGHSHVYWYRQLPEEGLKFMVYLQKENIIDESGMPKERFSAEFPKEGPSILRIQQVVRGDSAAYFCASSPNRVMNTEAFFGQGTRLTVV.

Many counts were recorded for this clonotype. The chain is built from TRBV2 and TRBJ2-3, with 8 bases lining up with TRBD1. J was trimmed by 2 bases and V by 6 bases; bases with no gene match: 4. The V gene's germline CDR1 is SNHLY and CDR2 FYNNEI. The CDR3 has 14 amino acids. Here the CDR3 reads CASSRDRNTDTQYF. The DNA for the CDR3 is TGTGCCAGCAGCCGGGACAGGAACACAGATACGCAGTATTTT.

J is TRBJ1-1 and V is TRBV6-1; tentatively, D is TRBD1 (6 bases). The germline V gene has CDR1 MNHNS and CDR2 SASEGT. This CDR3 has 13 amino acids. V was clipped by 2 bases and J by 8 bases, with 12 bases between them. CDR3 DNA: TGTGCCAGCAGTGAAACGGTGGGGGCAGAAGCTTTCTTT. This encodes CASSETVGAEAFF.

The V and J genes are TRBV5-1 and TRBJ1-1, with D perhaps matching TRBD1 (5 bases). The CDR3 runs to 15 residues. Trimming removed 4 bases from V and 0 bases from J, with 13 bases in between. Germline assignment: CDR1 SGHRS and CDR2 YFSETQ. CDR3 sequence (DNA): TGCGCCAGCAGCGTAGGGTGGGACCTGAACACTGAAGCTTTCTTT. Its protein product is CASSVGWDLNTEAFF.

This clonotype was seen more than once but under ten times. V and J are TRBV19 and TRBJ1-1; TRBD1 is a possible D gene (6 bases). In germline, CDR1 is LNHDA, CDR2 SQIVND (reference sequence). V lost 5 bases to trimming and J lost 6 bases, with 19 bases between them. There are 15 residues in the CDR3. CDR3 sequence reads: CASSPAGAHRAEAFF. CDR3 sequence (DNA): TGTGCCAGTAGTCCTGCGGGGGCGCATCGCGCTGAAGCTTTCTTT.

This clonotype has a count of ten or more. The CDR3 here is CASSLTSWGPPYGYTF. DNA for the CDR3: TGTGCCAGCAGCTTAACGTCGTGGGGACCGCCCTATGGCTACACCTTC. The rearrangement uses TRBV7-8 and TRBJ1-2, with D tentatively TRBD1 (5 bases). Germline V lookup: CDR1 SGHVS, CDR2 FQNEAQ. The CDR3 spans 16 residues. Trimming cost V 2 bases and J 4 bases, with 17 bases left between them. Drawing the rest from reference TRBV7-8 and TRBJ1-2, the complete variable domain is GAGVSQSPRYKVAKRGQDVALRCDPISGHVSLFWYQQALGQGPEFLTYFQNEAQLDKSGLPSDRFFAERPEGSVSTLKIQRTQQEDSAVYLCASSLTSWGPPYGYTFGSGTRLTVV.

This clonotype came up many times. This chain joins TRBV7-8 and TRBJ2-7; TRBD2 is a possible D gene (7 bases). The CDR3 has 15 residues. Looked up from germline, CDR1 is SGHVS and CDR2 is FQNEAQ. V gave up 5 bases and J gave up 6 bases, with 20 bases separating them. CDR3 amino acids: CASSPLGGGRGEQYF. DNA of the CDR3: TGTGCCAGCAGCCCCCTGGGGGGGGGCAGGGGCGAGCAGTACTTC.